The sequence of this T cell receptor beta chain was determined in a study of OX40 agonist ivuxolimab in advanced cancers. A note on this clone: What it binds is unknown.

TCRdb's copy holds only in-frame clones and misses some; the assay was immunoSEQ multiplex PCR. The sample holds about 70,000 clones, roughly 78% seen once. The study's findings and limits: Researchers report that CD8+ T cells had, on average, more expanded clones than CD4+.

CDR1 is SGHNT, CDR2 YYREEE, per germline (reference sequence). V shed 0 bases and J shed 5 bases, with 15 bases lying between them. There are 16 residues in the CDR3. V is TRBV5-4 and J is TRBJ2-4; D possibly corresponds to TRBD1 (5 bases). This sequence was found in an adult with an advanced solid tumor such as melanoma, head and neck, liver or kidney cancer. Sequenced here: CD4+ or CD8+ T cells sorted from blood, sampled in a trial of the OX40 agonist ivuxolimab. CDR3 protein: CASSLADRLVQNIQYF. The CDR3 coding sequence is TGTGCCAGCAGCTTGGCCGACAGACTTGTCCAAAACATTCAGTACTTC.